This T cell receptor (beta chain) comes out of a study of T-cell reconstitution after alpha-beta-depleted transplantation in children (dated by TCRdb to 2016 to 2018). About the study as a whole: T-cell immune reconstitution after TCRalphabeta/CD19-depleted allogeneic hematopoietic cell transplantation in children was quantitatively tracked in the study by means of TCR repertoire profiling.

The library was generated by PCR. The sample was run on an Illumina HiSeq 2500. To normalize quantification of the TCRbeta repertoire, the TCR libraries were built with molecular barcoding that relied on unique molecular identifiers. The public reads were reprocessed in TCRdb via fastp at Q25 and MiXCR, keeping in-frame beta chains. Rows with a matching CDR3 protein are joined into one entry that keeps the most common DNA and genes. Counted in this sample were around 200,000 distinct CDR3 sequences; 6% to 7% of them appeared once. Of the sample, around 2.7% is held by the ten largest clones. This clonotype was seen ten or more times. What antigen it recognizes has not been identified. No quality values exist for individual bases; no much larger clone is one base distant. CDR1 and CDR2 were assigned from the germline V gene (reference sequence) as DFQATT and SNEGSKA. V lost 6 bases and J lost 9 bases; the stretch between them is 20 bases long. Spanning cysteine to phenylalanine, the CDR3 consists of 13 amino acids. The CDR3 DNA has 39 bases and is translated from base 1.

The receptor comes from a human donor who donated a stem cell graft to a child with Wiskott-Aldrich syndrome. This specimen was PBMCs from the stem cell graft donor, taken from the stem cell graft. The chain links TRBV20-1 with TRBJ2-5; 5 matching bases give a weak D call of TRBD2. At the DNA level, the sequence is TGCAGTGCGCGGGCCACGGCTGCTGTGGCCCAGTACTTC. This translates into CSARATAAVAQYF.